The sequence of this TCR beta chain was determined in a study of shared clonotypes between healthy human individuals. Whole-study findings and limits: The low donor count limited represented genetic and exposure-history diversity.

As defined, naive CD8 cells were CD45RO-negative and positively selected for CCR7, with terminally differentiated effector memory CD45RA+ cells excluded. Concerning this clone: As yet, its antigen is unknown. The same CDR3 can be traced to other DNA sequences in this sample.

The method was immunoSEQ multiplex PCR; TCRdb's version includes in-frame clones alone and lacks a portion of them. In the table there are more than 2 million clones, roughly 95% of which are singletons. Trimming took 3 bases from V and 1 from J, leaving 7 bases between them. The CDR3 has 13 amino acids. Germline CDR1 SGHVS, CDR2 FNYEAQ. The chain links TRBV7-6 to TRBJ2-7; D may be TRBD2 (6 bases). This receptor was obtained from a man aged 18 to 29 in good health. Sequenced input: naive CD8+ T cells sorted from blood. CDR3 DNA sequence: TGTGCCAGCAGCTTTGGGGGGTCCTACGAGCAGTACTTC. It encodes CASSFGGSYEQYF.